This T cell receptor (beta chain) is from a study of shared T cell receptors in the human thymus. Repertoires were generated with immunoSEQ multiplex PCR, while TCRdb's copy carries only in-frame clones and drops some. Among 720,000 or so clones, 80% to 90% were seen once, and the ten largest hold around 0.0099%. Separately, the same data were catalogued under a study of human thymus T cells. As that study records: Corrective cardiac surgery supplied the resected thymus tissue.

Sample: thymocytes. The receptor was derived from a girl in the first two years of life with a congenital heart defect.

CDR3 in amino acids: CASSEKWPKVLNSPLHF. CDR3 in DNA: TGTGCCAGCAGTGAAAAATGGCCGAAAGTTCTGAATTCACCCCTCCACTTT. The chain joins TRBV2 to TRBJ1-6; D gene unclear. The CDR3 is made up of 17 amino acids. Looked up from germline, CDR1 is SNHLY and CDR2 is FYNNEI. V shed 2 bases and J shed 7 bases, with 18 bases lying between them.